These T cell receptor beta chains were read from a single sample in a study of cytomegalovirus exposure and HLA in healthy donors. Clones were read by immunoSEQ multiplex PCR, and TCRdb kept only the in-frame ones, dropping some. The data show 100,000 to 150,000 clones, roughly 71% seen once. The sequencing sample was made of PBMCs. The origin of the receptors is a woman aged 50 to 65 in good health and CMV-seropositive. The CDR3 runs from the conserved cysteine through the conserved F or W. The size of a clone is reported for some rows only, either as once, few or many, or as a class for expanded clones.

clone_size v_call cdr3_aa
- TRBV7-9 CASSKIPGTGGNEQYF
- TRBV5-1 CASSVLAPVDGELFF
- TRBV6-4 CASSERTSGGASQFF
- TRBV19 CASSVGQGNYGYTF
- TRBV9 CASSVVTGTGELFF
- TRBV19 CAIHGGDTQYF
- TRBV5-1 CASSWQGAINEKLFF
- TRBV5-1 CASSLRTSGGWNEQFF
few TRBV19 CASTGRSRSLGGYTF
- TRBV3-2 CASVIKPYF
- TRBV6-6 CASRETGQETQYF
- TRBV28 CASRTLITHPRANAGLAVPDTQYF
- TRBV5-6 CASSWGQTGYTF
- TRBV2 CASSQGTVSADTQYF
- TRBV6-1 CASSEQGDTGNTIYF
many TRBV10-2 CASMRGDRGYPEAFF
few TRBV28 CASSYLSGYTF